These T cell receptor beta chains were read from a single sample in a study of T-cell reconstitution after alpha-beta-depleted transplantation in children. From the PCR reads, TCRdb called clonotypes with MiXCR, one entry per CDR3 protein. The sample yields 55,000 to 70,000 distinct CDR3 sequences, approximately 10% seen once. The specimen was PBMCs, collected before TCRalphabeta/CD19-depleted stem cell transplant. These receptors came from a boy between 5 and 17 years old with acute myeloid leukemia, due to receive a stem cell transplant. CDR3s include the opening cysteine and the closing phenylalanine or tryptophan. A D gene is named only where the DNA matches it firmly. Expanded clones get a size class; other rows say once, few or many, or leave the size out.

cdr3_length	v_call	clone_size	j_call	d_call	cdr3_aa	cdr3_nt
15	TRBV20-1	many	TRBJ1-1	NA	CSARDPGRLNTEAFF	TGCAGTGCTAGAGACCCCGGGCGTCTGAACACTGAAGCTTTCTTT
14	TRBV5-1	few	TRBJ2-5	NA	CASSLATGAETQYF	TGCGCCAGCAGCTTGGCGACCGGGGCAGAGACCCAGTACTTC
15	TRBV7-2	many	TRBJ1-5	NA	CASSFLRNSNQPQHF	TGTGCCAGCAGCTTTTTACGGAATAGCAATCAGCCCCAGCATTTT
14	TRBV29-1	few	TRBJ1-3	NA	CSALGRHSGNTIYF	TGCAGCGCATTAGGCCGGCACTCTGGAAACACCATATATTTT
12	TRBV20-1	many	TRBJ1-1	TRBD1	CSAYPGGTEAFF	TGCAGTGCCTACCCAGGGGGCACTGAAGCTTTCTTT
15	TRBV4-3	many	TRBJ1-6	NA	CASSQDPGVDSPLHF	TGCGCCAGCAGCCAAGATCCAGGGGTGGATTCACCCCTCCACTTT
13	TRBV29-1	NA	TRBJ2-2	NA	CSVRSAGTGELFF	TGCAGCGTTCGGTCTGCGGGAACCGGGGAGCTGTTTTTT
14	TRBV7-2	many	TRBJ1-5	NA	CASSLDWGQGPQHF	TGTGCCAGCAGCTTAGATTGGGGACAAGGGCCCCAGCATTTT
20	TRBV20-1	many	TRBJ2-2	TRBD2	CSAPPEDWTSGGRGTGELFF	TGCAGTGCTCCTCCCGAGGACTGGACTAGCGGGGGCCGGGGCACCGGGGAGCTGTTTTTT
13	TRBV5-1	many	TRBJ1-5	NA	CASSLDPEQPQHF	TGCGCCAGCAGCTTGGACCCAGAGCAGCCCCAGCATTTT
15	TRBV5-1	many	TRBJ2-2	TRBD1	CASSSGTAITGELFF	TGCGCCAGCAGCTCCGGGACAGCAATCACCGGGGAGCTGTTTTTT
17	TRBV4-2	many	TRBJ2-3	TRBD2	CASGLGVGGRGPDTQYF	TGTGCCAGCGGCTTAGGTGTGGGCGGGAGAGGTCCAGATACGCAGTATTTT
12	TRBV10-3	NA	TRBJ2-1	NA	CAIRGQGDEQFF	TGTGCCATCAGAGGGCAAGGCGATGAGCAGTTCTTC
15	TRBV20-1	many	TRBJ2-3	NA	CSASSRLATTDTQYF	TGCAGTGCTAGCTCCCGGTTAGCGACCACAGATACGCAGTATTTT
16	TRBV5-1	many	TRBJ2-3	TRBD2	CASSLDAGGLTDTQYF	TGCGCCAGCAGCTTGGATGCGGGGGGGCTCACAGATACGCAGTATTTT
15	TRBV7-2	many	TRBJ2-7	NA	CASSLVGRRGSEQYF	TGTGCCAGCAGCTTAGTAGGCAGGAGGGGATCGGAGCAGTACTTC
13	TRBV20-1	many	TRBJ1-5	NA	CSALSRRNQPQHF	TGCAGTGCCCTTAGTAGGCGCAATCAGCCCCAGCATTTT
14	TRBV20-1	many	TRBJ2-5	NA	CSSFTLALQETQYF	TGCAGTTCTTTTACCTTAGCGCTCCAAGAGACCCAGTACTTC
12	TRBV9	many	TRBJ2-1	TRBD2	CASGGSNNEQFF	TGTGCCTCGGGGGGTTCCAACAATGAGCAGTTCTTC
14	TRBV7-2	few	TRBJ1-5	TRBD1	CASTGDRVDQPQHF	TGTGCCAGCACCGGGGACAGGGTCGATCAGCCCCAGCATTTT
13	TRBV6-1	many	TRBJ2-5	NA	CASREGKEETQYF	TGTGCCAGCAGGGAAGGTAAAGAAGAGACCCAGTACTTC
14	TRBV28	NA	TRBJ2-3	NA	CASKVFYSTDTQYF	TGTGCCAGCAAGGTGTTCTATAGCACAGATACGCAGTATTTT
12	TRBV18	once	TRBJ2-7	NA	CASSQGIHEQYF	TGTGCCAGCTCACAGGGGATCCACGAGCAGTACTTC
13	TRBV6-6	once	TRBJ2-4	NA	CASSYRRQDIQYF	TGTGCCAGCAGTTACCGCCGACAGGACATTCAGTACTTC